The following is a T cell receptor (beta chain) sequence with its context. Its antigen is currently unknown. This sample was taken from a study of T cell responses to AZD1222 COVID-19 vaccine. Study-wide findings and caveats: Increases in Spike-specific TCR breadth and depth were seen after two AZD1222 doses. Females made up more of the donors, who were largely white British, and clonal diversity may have come out too low. Baseline seropositivity characterized only six or seven AZD1222 recipients.

TCRdb's copy holds only in-frame clones and misses some; the assay was immunoSEQ multiplex PCR. The table includes roughly 190,000 clones, more than 85% detected once. This clonotype was sampled from an adult in good health. The sample was peripheral blood, taken on day 0 of AZD1222 vaccination.

The CDR3 DNA reads as TGTGCCAGCAGCGGGACTAGATACACAGATACGCAGTATTTT. This translates into CASSGTRYTDTQYF. The chain uses TRBV25-1 and TRBJ2-3, with 8 bases identical to TRBD2. V shed 6 bases and J 2 bases; nucleotides not matched to a gene: 4. Germline CDR1 reads MGHDK; CDR2 reads SYGVNS. The length of the CDR3 is 14 residues.